This note documents a single T cell receptor beta chain sequence. The data were taken from a study of shared clonotypes between healthy human individuals. Study background: Each donor's CD8 memory used one plate, CD8 naive two, each CD4 subset three.

CD45RO-negative, CCR7-selected cells formed the naive CD8 fraction, which excluded terminally differentiated effector memory CD45RA+ cells. The ends were cut back, 1 base at V and 6 bases at J, with 12 bases in the middle. The CDR3 totals 15 residues. Germline V gene lookup returns CDR1 SEHNR and CDR2 FQNEAQ (reference sequence). Profiling relied on immunoSEQ multiplex PCR, and the TCRdb table lists in-frame clones only, not all of them. This sample has 1.5 million to 2.5 million clones, with less than 95% found just once. The V gene is TRBV7-9, the J gene TRBJ2-2; D might be TRBD2 (6 bases). The clonotype originates from a man aged 18 to 30 in good health. Sequenced sample: naive CD8+ T cells sorted from blood. CDR3 region: CASSLELDYAGELFF. CDR3 nucleotides: TGTGCCAGCAGCTTAGAACTGGACTATGCCGGGGAGCTGTTTTTT.